This T cell receptor beta chain is drawn from a study of T cell clonotyping in hematopoietic cell transplantation. Across the study: Pretransplant recipient samples were taken after cytoreduction.

Time point of the sample: recipient sample about 28 days before transplant, after cytoreduction. Per germline, CDR1 SNHLY and CDR2 FYNNEI. This CDR3 has 13 amino acids. V shed 6 bases and J shed 2 bases, with 10 bases lying between them. Repertoires were generated with immunoSEQ multiplex PCR, while TCRdb's copy carries only in-frame clones and drops some. The sample comprises tens of thousands of clones, roughly 95% of which are singletons, and roughly 1.7% rests with the top ten. Material: peripheral blood mononuclear cells, obtained before stem cell transplant. The clonotype was recovered from a woman between 45 and 60 years old with acute myeloid leukemia. Some clones in this sample may be carry-over from other donors' samples. V gene TRBV2 combines with J gene TRBJ2-5; the D gene is possibly TRBD1 (7 bases). The CDR3 coding sequence is TGTGCCAGCAGGCGGGGACAGCAAGAGACCCAGTACTTC. The encoded protein is CASRRGQQETQYF.